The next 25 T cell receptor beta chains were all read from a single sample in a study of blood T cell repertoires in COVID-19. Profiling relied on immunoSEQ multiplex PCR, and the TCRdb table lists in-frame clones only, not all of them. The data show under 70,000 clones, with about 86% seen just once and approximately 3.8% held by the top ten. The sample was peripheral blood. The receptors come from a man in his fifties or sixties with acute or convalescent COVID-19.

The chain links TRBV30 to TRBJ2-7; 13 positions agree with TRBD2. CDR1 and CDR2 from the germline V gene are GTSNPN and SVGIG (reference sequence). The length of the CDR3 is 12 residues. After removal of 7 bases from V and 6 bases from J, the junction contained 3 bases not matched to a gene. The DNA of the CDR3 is TGTGCCTCCGGACTAGCGGGAGCCGAGCAGTACTTC. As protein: CASGLAGAEQYF.

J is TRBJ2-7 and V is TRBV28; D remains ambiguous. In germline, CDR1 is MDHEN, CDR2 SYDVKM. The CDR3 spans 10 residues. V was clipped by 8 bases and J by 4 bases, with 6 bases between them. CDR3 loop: CASSTYEQYF. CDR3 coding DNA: TGTGCCAGCTCTACTTACGAGCAGTACTTC.

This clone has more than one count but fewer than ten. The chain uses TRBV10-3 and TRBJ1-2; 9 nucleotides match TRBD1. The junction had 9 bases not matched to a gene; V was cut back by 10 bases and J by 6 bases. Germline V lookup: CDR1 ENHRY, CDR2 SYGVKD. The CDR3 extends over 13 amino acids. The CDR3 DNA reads TGTGCCACCAGGACAGGGGATCGTAATGGCTACACCTTC. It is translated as CATRTGDRNGYTF.

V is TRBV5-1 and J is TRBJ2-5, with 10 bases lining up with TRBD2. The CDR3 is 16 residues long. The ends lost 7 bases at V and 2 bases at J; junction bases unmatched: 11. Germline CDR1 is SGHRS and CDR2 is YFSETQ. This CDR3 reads CASSPNSGGRQETQYF. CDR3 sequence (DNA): TGCGCCAGCTCTCCAAATAGCGGGGGGCGTCAAGAGACCCAGTACTTC.

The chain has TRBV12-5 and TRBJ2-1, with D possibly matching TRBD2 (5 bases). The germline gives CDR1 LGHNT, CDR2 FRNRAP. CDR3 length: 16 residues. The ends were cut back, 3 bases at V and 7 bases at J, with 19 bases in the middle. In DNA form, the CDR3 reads TGTGCTAGTGGTTTAGCCCCTAGCCGAGCTTTGAATGAGCAGTTCTTC. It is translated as CASGLAPSRALNEQFF.

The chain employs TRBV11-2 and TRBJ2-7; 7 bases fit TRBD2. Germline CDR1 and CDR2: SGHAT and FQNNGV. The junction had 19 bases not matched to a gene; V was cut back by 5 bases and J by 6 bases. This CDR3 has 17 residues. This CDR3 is CASSLPTGTISIREQYF. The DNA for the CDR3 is TGTGCCAGCAGCCTGCCGACCGGGACTATCTCGATACGCGAGCAGTACTTC.

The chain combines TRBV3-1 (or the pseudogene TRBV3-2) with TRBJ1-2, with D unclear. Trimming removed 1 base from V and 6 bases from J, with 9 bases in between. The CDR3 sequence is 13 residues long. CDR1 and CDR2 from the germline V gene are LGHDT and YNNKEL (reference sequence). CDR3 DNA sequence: TGTGCCAGCAGCCAAGGGCAGAGGGATGGCTACACCTTC. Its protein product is CASSQGQRDGYTF.

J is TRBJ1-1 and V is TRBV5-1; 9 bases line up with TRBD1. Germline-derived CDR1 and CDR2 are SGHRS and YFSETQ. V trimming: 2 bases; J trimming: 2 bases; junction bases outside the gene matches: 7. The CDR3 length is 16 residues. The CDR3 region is CASSLPGQGRNTEAFF. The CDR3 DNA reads TGCGCCAGCAGCTTACCGGGACAGGGCCGCAACACTGAAGCTTTCTTT. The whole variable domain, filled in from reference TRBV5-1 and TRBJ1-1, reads KAGVTQTPRYLIKTRGQQVTLSCSPISGHRSVSWYQQTPGQGLQFLFEYFSETQRNKGNFPGRFSGRQFSNSRSEMNVSTLELGDSALYLCASSLPGQGRNTEAFFGQGTRLTVV.

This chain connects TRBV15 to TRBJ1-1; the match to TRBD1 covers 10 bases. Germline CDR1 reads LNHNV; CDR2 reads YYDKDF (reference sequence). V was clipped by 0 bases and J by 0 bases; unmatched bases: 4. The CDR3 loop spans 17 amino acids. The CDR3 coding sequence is TGTGCCACCAGCAGAGATTGGGGACAGGGGATGAACACTGAAGCTTTCTTT. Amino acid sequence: CATSRDWGQGMNTEAFF.

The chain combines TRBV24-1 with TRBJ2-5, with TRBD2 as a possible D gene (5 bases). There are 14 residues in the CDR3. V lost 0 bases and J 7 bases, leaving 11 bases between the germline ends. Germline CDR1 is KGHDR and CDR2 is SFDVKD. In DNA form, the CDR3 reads TGTGCCACCAGTGATTTGCAAGGGAGTGGGACCCAGTACTTC. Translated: CATSDLQGSGTQYF.

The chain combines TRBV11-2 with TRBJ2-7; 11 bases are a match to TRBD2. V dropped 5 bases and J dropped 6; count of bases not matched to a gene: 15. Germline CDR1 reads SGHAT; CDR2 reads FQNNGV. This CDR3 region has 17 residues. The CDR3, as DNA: TGTGCCAGCAGCCCGAATCCGACTAGCGGGGAGAATTGCGAGCAGTACTTC. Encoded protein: CASSPNPTSGENCEQYF.

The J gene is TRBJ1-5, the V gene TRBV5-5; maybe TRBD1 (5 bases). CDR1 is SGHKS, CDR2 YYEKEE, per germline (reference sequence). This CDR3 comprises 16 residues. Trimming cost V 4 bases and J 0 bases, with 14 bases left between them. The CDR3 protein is CASSPPPGDSNQPQHF. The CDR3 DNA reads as TGTGCCAGCAGCCCCCCGCCGGGGGATAGCAATCAGCCCCAGCATTTT.

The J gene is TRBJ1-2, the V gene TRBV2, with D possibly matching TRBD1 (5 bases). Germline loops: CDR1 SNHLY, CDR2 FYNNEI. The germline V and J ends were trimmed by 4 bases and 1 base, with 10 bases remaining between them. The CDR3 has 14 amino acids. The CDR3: CASSVGRDNYGYTF. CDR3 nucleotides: TGTGCCAGCAGTGTGGGCAGGGATAACTATGGCTACACCTTC.

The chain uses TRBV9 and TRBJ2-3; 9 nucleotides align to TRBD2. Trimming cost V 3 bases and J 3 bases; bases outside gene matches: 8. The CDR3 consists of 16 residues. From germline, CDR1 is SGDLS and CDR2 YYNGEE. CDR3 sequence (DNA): TGTGCCAGCAGCGACGGGACTAGCCTTAGTACAGATACGCAGTATTTT. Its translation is CASSDGTSLSTDTQYF. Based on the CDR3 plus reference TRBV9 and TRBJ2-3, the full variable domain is DSGVTQTPKHLITATGQRVTLRCSPRSGDLSVYWYQQSLDQGLQFLIQYYNGEERAKGNILERFSAQQFPDLHSELNLSSLELGDSALYFCASSDGTSLSTDTQYFGPGTRLTVL.

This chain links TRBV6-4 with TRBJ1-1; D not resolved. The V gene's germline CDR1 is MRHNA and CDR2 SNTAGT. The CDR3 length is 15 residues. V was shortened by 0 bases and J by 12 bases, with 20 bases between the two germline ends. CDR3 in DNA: TGTGCCAGCAGTGACTCGGGCGACATCGGCGCAAGAACTTTCTTT. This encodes CASSDSGDIGARTFF.

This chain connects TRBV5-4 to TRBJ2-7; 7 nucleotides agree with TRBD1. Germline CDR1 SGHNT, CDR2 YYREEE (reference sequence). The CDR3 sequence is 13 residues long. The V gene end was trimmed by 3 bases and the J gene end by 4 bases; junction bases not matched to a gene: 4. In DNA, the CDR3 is TGTGCCAGCAGCTCACCGGACAGGTACGAGCAGTACTTC. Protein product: CASSSPDRYEQYF.

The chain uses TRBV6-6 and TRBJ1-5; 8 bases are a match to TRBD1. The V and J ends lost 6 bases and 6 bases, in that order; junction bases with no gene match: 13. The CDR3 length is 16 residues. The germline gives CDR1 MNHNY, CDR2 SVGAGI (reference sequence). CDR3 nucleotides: TGTGCCAGCAGCCGACCGACAGGGGCGGAAGGTCAGCCCCAGCATTTT. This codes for CASSRPTGAEGQPQHF.

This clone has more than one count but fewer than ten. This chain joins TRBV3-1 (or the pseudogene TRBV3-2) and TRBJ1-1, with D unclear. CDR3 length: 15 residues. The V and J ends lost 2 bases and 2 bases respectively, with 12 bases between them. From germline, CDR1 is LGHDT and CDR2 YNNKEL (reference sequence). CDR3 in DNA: TGTGCCAGCAGCCAACTCCCTTCAACTAACACTGAAGCTTTCTTT. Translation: CASSQLPSTNTEAFF.

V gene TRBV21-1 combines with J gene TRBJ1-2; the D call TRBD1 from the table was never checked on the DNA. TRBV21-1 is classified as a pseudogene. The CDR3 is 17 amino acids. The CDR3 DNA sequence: TGTGCCAGCAGCAAAAGGGCCCCCGTGGGACAGGACTATGGCTACACCTTC. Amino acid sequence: CASSKRAPVGQDYGYTF.

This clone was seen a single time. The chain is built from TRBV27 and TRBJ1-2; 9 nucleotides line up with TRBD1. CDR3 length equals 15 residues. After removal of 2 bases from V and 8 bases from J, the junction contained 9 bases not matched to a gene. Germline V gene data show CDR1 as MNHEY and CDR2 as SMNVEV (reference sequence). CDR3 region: CASSLRGQGQWGYTF. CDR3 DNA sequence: TGTGCCAGCAGTTTAAGAGGACAGGGGCAGTGGGGCTACACCTTC.

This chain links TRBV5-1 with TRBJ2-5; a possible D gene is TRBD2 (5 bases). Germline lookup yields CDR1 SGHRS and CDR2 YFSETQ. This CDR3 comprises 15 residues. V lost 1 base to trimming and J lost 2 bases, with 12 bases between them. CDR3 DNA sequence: TGCGCCAGCAGCTTGTACGGTGGAGGTCAAGAGACCCAGTACTTC. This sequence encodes CASSLYGGGQETQYF.

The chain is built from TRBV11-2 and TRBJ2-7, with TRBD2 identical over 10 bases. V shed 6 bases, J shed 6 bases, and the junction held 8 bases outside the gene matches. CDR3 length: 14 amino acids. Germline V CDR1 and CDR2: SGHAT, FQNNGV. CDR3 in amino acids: CASRSSGGGREQYF. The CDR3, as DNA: TGTGCCAGCAGGTCTAGCGGGGGAGGCCGCGAGCAGTACTTC. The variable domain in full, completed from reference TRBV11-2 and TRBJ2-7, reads EAGVAQSPRYKIIEKRQSVAFWCNPISGHATLYWYQQILGQGPKLLIQFQNNGVVDDSQLPKDRFSAERLKGVDSTLKIQPAKLEDSAVYLCASRSSGGGREQYFGPGTRLTVT.

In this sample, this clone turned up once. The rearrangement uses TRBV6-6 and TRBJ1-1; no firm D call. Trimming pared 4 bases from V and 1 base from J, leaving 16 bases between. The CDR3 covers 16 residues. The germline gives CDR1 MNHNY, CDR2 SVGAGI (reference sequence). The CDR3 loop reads CASSSSARLGNTEAFF. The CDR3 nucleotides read TGTGCCAGCAGTTCCTCCGCTAGGTTGGGGAACACTGAAGCTTTCTTT.

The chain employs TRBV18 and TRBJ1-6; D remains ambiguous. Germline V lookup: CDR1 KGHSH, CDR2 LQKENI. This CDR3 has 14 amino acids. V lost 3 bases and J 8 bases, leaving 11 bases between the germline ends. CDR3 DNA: TGTGCCAGCTCACCCGGAGGTTTTGATTCACCCCTCCACTTT. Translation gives CASSPGGFDSPLHF.

DNA of the CDR3: TGTGCCTGGAGACCAGCGGGTAACCAAGAGACCCAGTACTTC. Its protein is CAWRPAGNQETQYF. The chain combines TRBV30 with TRBJ2-5, with D maybe TRBD2 (6 bases). Per germline, CDR1 GTSNPN and CDR2 SVGIG (reference sequence). Trimming removed 3 bases from V and 0 bases from J, with 11 bases in between. The CDR3 loop spans 14 amino acids.